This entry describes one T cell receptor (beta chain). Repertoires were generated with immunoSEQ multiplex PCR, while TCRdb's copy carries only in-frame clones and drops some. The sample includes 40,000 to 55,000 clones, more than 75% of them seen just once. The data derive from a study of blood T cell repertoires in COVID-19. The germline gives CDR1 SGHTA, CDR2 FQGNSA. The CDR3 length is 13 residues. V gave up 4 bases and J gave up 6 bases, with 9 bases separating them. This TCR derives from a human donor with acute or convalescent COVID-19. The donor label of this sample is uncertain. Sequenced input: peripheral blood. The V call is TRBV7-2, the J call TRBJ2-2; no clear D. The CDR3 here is CASSSRTAGELFF. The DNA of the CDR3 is TGTGCCAGCAGCTCCCGAACAGCCGGGGAGCTGTTTTTT.